This T cell receptor (beta chain) was observed in a study of blood T cell repertoires in COVID-19. Across the study: Acute and convalescent COVID-19 specimens originated in the United States, Italy and Spain. T cells, B-cell-depleted T cells, or PBMCs provided the cDNA or gDNA that served as material.

Germline CDR1 is SNHLY and CDR2 is FYNNEI. This CDR3 is 12 amino acids long. Trimming removed 5 bases at V and 4 bases at J, with 9 bases between. In the study's own analysis: For nucleated cells, counts were estimated from reference gene primer amplification. Repertoires were generated with immunoSEQ multiplex PCR, while TCRdb's copy carries only in-frame clones and drops some. V, J and clone size reflect that table, while D and trimming were determined from the DNA. The table lists 150,000 or so clones, roughly 93% of them singletons. This clone was found once. The chain joins TRBV2 to TRBJ2-7; D remains unclear. The receptor was derived from a woman in her fifties or sixties with acute or convalescent COVID-19. Source material: peripheral blood. In DNA form, the CDR3 reads TGTGCCAGCAGTTCTGACTTATACGAGCAGTACTTC. Translating gives CASSSDLYEQYF.